The rows below give T cell receptor beta chains drawn from one sample of a study of T-cell memory formation after mild COVID-19. TCRdb re-called the 5' RACE reads with MiXCR, one entry per CDR3 protein. The sample gives some 200,000 distinct CDR3 sequences, about a fifth of which show up once; roughly 23% is in the top ten. The sample comprised PBMCs or a T cell subset sorted from them (not recorded which). All receptors come from an adult woman who had mild COVID-19 (a few samples of this study predate the infection). Cell type and time point are not known. Each CDR3 is given without its conserved first and last residue.

j_call v_call cdr3_aa
TRBJ2-3 TRBV6-5 ASSYGTGTLDTQY
TRBJ1-2 TRBV27 ASSLTGATYYGYT
TRBJ1-1 TRBV27 ASSPYSGNTEAF
TRBJ2-3 TRBV2 ASSEAQLAGGVADTQY
TRBJ1-2 TRBV4-1 ASSHERQEGGYT
TRBJ1-1 TRBV6-5 ASREWGRDTEAF
TRBJ2-3 TRBV7-8 ASSLDPLEAGTDTQY
TRBJ2-1 TRBV9 ASSVDVYNEQF
TRBJ1-1 TRBV20-1 SGSIREVHTEAF
TRBJ1-3 TRBV2 ASSGNPATGNTIY
TRBJ2-1 TRBV5-4 ASSRSSYNEQF
TRBJ2-2 TRBV5-1 ASSLVAGGQNTGELF
TRBJ2-7 TRBV15 ATSRDIGTGGTYEQY
TRBJ2-7 TRBV12-3/TRBV12-4 ASSFFGGSYEQY
TRBJ2-7 TRBV20-1 SARSGQSSSYEQY
TRBJ2-1 TRBV6-6 ASSRSTGAYNEQF
TRBJ1-5 TRBV12-3/TRBV12-4 ASSLGSFGFPRNQPQH
TRBJ1-1 TRBV6-6 ASSYPDRDTEAF
TRBJ2-7 TRBV20-1 SARGRTSGRSSYEQY
TRBJ1-5 TRBV6-1 ASSEGIGVGDRYQPQH
TRBJ2-1 TRBV5-6 ASIPLKKEDGEQF
TRBJ2-7 TRBV6-2/TRBV6-3 ASSYSIDGTGGSYEQY
TRBJ2-2 TRBV27 AIQGSTGELF
TRBJ2-3 TRBV7-8 ASSLAGPTDTQY
TRBJ2-1 TRBV7-3 ASSGQGTEQF
TRBJ1-1 TRBV6-1 ASSIRDEAMNTEAF
TRBJ1-1 TRBV5-6 ASRPAGRFGQNTEAF
TRBJ1-6 TRBV9 ASSVGDRAGDSPLH
TRBJ1-1 TRBV29-1 SVEGGGGRRTEAF
TRBJ2-7 TRBV29-1 SVEDPGRAYEQY
TRBJ1-6 TRBV27 ASSLEGGFGSPLH
TRBJ2-2 TRBV24-1 ATSEGRMNTGELF
TRBJ2-5 TRBV20-1 SASNTSGRRETQY
TRBJ2-1 TRBV20-1 SVRTASGIYNEQF
TRBJ2-2 TRBV5-8 ASSFGQGLVGELF
TRBJ2-1 TRBV20-1 SARGSGLAGIWNEQF
TRBJ2-1 TRBV7-8 ASSFGTSVLISQF
TRBJ1-1 TRBV12-3/TRBV12-4 ASTPTGPNTEAF
TRBJ2-7 TRBV5-1 ASSLRLVGRAGTYEQY
TRBJ2-2 TRBV5-6 ASSITTGPGELF
TRBJ2-7 TRBV27 ASSITYPYEQY
TRBJ2-1 TRBV7-3 ASSPGGGSYNEQF
TRBJ2-7 TRBV25-1 ASSQRGGPLGNEQY
TRBJ2-7 TRBV13 ASSFTGSSYEQY
TRBJ2-7 TRBV29-1 SVLPRDRYEQY
TRBJ2-1 TRBV20-1 SAPTGDSNEQF
TRBJ2-7 TRBV19 ASSIAGYEQY
TRBJ2-7 TRBV9 ASNGPSYEQY
TRBJ2-3 TRBV4-1 ASSQLGLVESTDTQY
TRBJ2-2 TRBV4-1 ASSPDRGGTGELF
TRBJ2-7 TRBV11-2 ASSLEGHGSYEQY
TRBJ2-7 TRBV5-1 ASSEDGVPYEQY
TRBJ2-3 TRBV5-1 ASSLGDGNTDTQY
TRBJ2-5 TRBV10-3 AISERGTSGIGETQY
TRBJ2-5 TRBV10-3 AISESSLAGAGETQY
TRBJ2-7 TRBV7-7 ASSPKGSYEQY
TRBJ1-1 TRBV6-5 ASSYEGSNTEAF
TRBJ1-1 TRBV29-1 SVPGGNTEAF
TRBJ1-2 TRBV5-1 ASSLVAGYGYT
TRBJ2-7 TRBV7-9 ASSLVDRGDYEQY